This section outlines one TCR beta chain sequence together with its context. Its antigen is unknown. Every TCR beta cDNA library bore unique molecular identifiers. TCRdb recomputed calls from the PCR reads with MiXCR, one row per CDR3 protein. Here the sample spans some 690,000 distinct CDR3 sequences, approximately 60% being singletons. Trimming removed 9 bases at V and 8 bases at J, with 14 bases between. The CDR3 has 13 residues. The sample belongs to a study of post-analysis software for immune sequencing data. General study points: Among roughly five TRBV segments more frequent in patients than controls were TRBV5-6, TRBV5-1 and TRBV20-1. Controls significantly exceeded multiple sclerosis patients in normalized Chao1 diversity.

Material for sequencing was blood. The J gene is TRBJ1-6, the V gene TRBV12-3 or TRBV12-4; unclear D gene. This receptor was taken from a girl aged 2 to 10 with multiple sclerosis. For the CDR3, the DNA is TGTGCCAGTACACATCAGCCTCATTCACCCCTCCACTTT. Translation: CASTHQPHSPLHF.